This T cell receptor beta chain was obtained from a study of control samples from healthy donors and cancer patients. Generated by immunoSEQ multiplex PCR, the TCRdb table keeps only in-frame clones and is missing some. The profile shows some 220,000 clones, over 90% of them singletons. Germline-derived CDR1 and CDR2 are KGHSH and LQKENI. V lost 6 bases, J lost 4 bases, and 5 bases stayed unmatched. The CDR3 length is 13 residues. Sample: blood. The clonotype comes from a man aged 50 or older in good health. The genes are TRBV18 and TRBJ1-2; TRBD1 agrees at 7 bases. This CDR3 is CASSPGQSYGYTF. The CDR3 DNA sequence: TGTGCCAGCTCGCCGGGACAGAGCTATGGCTACACCTTC. The full variable domain, its missing parts supplied by reference TRBV18 and TRBJ1-2, is NAGVMQNPRHLVRRRGQEARLRCSPMKGHSHVYWYRQLPEEGLKFMVYLQKENIIDESGMPKERFSAEFPKEGPSILRIQQVVRGDSAAYFCASSPGQSYGYTFGSGTRLTVV.